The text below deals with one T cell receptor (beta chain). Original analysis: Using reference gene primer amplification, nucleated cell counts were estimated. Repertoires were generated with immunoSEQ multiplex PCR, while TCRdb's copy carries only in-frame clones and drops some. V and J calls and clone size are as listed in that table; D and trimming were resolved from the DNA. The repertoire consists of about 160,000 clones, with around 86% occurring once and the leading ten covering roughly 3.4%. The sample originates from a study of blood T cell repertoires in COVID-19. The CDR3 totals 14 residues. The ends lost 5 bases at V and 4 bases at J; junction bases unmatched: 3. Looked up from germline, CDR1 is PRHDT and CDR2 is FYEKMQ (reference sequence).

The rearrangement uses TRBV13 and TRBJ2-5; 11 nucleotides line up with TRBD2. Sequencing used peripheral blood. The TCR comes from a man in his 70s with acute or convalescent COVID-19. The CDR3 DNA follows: TGTGCCAGCAGCGCCGGACTAGCGGGAGAGACCCAGTACTTC. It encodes CASSAGLAGETQYF.